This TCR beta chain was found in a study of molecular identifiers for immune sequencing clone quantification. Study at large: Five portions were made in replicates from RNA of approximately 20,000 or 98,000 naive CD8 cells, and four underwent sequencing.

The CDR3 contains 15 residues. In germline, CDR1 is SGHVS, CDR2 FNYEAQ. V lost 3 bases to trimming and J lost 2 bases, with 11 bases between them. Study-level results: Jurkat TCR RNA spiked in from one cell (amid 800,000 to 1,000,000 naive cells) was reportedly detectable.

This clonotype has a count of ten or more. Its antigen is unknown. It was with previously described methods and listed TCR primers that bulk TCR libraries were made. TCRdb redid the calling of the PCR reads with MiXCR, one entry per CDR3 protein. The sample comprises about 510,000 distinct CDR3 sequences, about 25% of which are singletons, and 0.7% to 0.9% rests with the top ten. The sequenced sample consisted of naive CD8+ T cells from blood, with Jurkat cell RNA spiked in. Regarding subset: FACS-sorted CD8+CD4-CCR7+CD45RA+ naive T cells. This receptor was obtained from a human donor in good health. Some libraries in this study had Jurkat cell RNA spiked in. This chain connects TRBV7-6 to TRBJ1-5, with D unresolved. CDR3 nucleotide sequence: TGTGCCAGCAGCTTGGAGGCCGTTGGCAATCAGCCCCAGCATTTT. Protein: CASSLEAVGNQPQHF.